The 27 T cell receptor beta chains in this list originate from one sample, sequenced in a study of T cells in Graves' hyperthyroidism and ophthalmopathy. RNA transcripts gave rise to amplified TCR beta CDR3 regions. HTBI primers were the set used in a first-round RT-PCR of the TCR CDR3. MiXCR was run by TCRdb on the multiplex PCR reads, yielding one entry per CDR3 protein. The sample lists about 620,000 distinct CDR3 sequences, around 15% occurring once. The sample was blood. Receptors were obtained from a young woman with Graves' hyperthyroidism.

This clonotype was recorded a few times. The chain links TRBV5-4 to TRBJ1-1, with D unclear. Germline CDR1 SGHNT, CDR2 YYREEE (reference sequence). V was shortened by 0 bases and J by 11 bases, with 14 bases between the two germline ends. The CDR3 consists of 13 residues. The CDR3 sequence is CASSLVGTGDAFF. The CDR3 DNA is TGTGCCAGCAGCTTGGTAGGTACGGGTGACGCTTTCTTT.

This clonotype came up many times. This chain's CDR3 is CASRRTGGRTEAFF. The CDR3 DNA follows: TGTGCCAGCAGGCGGACAGGAGGGCGAACTGAAGCTTTCTTT. This chain links TRBV6-2 or TRBV6-3 with TRBJ1-1, with 7 bases fitting TRBD1. Trimming removed 6 bases from V and 5 bases from J; junction bases left unmatched: 9. The CDR3 totals 14 residues. Germline loops: CDR1 MNHEY, CDR2 SVGEGT.

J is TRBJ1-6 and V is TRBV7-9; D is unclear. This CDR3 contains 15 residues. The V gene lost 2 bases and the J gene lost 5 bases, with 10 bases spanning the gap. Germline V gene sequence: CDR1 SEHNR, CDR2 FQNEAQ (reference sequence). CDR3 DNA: TGTGCCAGCAGCTTATCTCAGTTTAATAATTCACCCCTCCACTTT. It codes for CASSLSQFNNSPLHF.

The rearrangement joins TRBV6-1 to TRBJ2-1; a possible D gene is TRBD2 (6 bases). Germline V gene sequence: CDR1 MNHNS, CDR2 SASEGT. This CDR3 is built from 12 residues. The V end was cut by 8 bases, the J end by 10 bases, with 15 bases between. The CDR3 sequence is CASGQWGDEQFF. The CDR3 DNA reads TGTGCCAGCGGGCAGTGGGGGGACGAGCAGTTCTTC.

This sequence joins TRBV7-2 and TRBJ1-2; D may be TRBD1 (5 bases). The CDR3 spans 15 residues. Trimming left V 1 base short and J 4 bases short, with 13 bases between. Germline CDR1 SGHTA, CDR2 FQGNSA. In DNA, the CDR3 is TGTGCCAGCAGCTTAGTCGGGTCAGGGACCTATGGCTACACCTTC. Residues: CASSLVGSGTYGYTF. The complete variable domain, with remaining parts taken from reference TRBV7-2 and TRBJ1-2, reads GAGVSQSPSNKVTEKGKDVELRCDPISGHTALYWYRQSLGQGLEFLIYFQGNSAPDKSGLPSDRFSAERTGGSVSTLTIQRTQQEDSAVYLCASSLVGSGTYGYTFGSGTRLTVV.

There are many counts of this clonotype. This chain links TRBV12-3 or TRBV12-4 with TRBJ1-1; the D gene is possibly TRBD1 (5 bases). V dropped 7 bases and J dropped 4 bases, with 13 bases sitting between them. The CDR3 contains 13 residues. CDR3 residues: CASITRGGTEAFF. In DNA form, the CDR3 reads TGTGCCAGCATCACAAGGGGCGGCACTGAAGCTTTCTTT.

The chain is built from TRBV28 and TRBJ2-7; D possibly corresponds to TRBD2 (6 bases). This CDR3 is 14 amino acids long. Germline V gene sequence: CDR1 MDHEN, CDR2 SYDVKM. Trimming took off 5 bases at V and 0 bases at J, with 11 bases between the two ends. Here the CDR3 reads CASSRGRSSYEQYF. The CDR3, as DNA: TGTGCCAGCAGTCGGGGGAGGAGCTCCTACGAGCAGTACTTC.

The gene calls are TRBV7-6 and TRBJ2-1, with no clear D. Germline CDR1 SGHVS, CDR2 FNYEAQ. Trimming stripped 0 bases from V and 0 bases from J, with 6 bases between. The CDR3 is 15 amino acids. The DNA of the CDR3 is TGTGCCAGCAGCTTAGCGGCTTACTCCTACAATGAGCAGTTCTTC. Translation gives CASSLAAYSYNEQFF.

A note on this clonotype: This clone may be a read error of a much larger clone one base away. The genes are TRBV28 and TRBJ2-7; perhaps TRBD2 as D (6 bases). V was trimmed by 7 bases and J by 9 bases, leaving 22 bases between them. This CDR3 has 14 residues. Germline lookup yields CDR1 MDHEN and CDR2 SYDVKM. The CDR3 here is CASTPAWGVVGQYF. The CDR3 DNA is TGTGCCAGCACCCCGGCCTGGGGGGTTGTGGGGCAGTACTTC.

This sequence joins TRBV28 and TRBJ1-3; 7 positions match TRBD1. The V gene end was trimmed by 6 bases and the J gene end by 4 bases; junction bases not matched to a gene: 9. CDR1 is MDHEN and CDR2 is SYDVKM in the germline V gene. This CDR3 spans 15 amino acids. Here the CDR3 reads CASSLGTVRGNTIYF. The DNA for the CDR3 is TGTGCCAGCAGCCTCGGGACAGTTCGAGGAAACACCATATATTTT.

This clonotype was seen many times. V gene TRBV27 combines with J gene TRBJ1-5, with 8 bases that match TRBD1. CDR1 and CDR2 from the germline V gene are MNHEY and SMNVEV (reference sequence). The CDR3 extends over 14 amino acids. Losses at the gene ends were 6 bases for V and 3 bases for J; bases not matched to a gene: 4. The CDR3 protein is CASSSGGFNQPQHF. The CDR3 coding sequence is TGTGCCAGCAGCTCAGGGGGCTTCAATCAGCCCCAGCATTTT.

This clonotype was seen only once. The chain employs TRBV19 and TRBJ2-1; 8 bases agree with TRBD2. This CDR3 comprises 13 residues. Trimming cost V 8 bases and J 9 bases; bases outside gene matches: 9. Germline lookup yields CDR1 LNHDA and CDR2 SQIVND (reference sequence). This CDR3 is CASGPAGDGEQFF. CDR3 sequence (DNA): TGTGCCAGTGGCCCAGCGGGAGATGGTGAGCAGTTCTTC.

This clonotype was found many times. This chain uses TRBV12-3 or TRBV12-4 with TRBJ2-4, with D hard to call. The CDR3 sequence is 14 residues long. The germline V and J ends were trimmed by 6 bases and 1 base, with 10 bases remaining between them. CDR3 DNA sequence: TGTGCCAGCAGCCCTTCTTCGGCCAAAAACATTCAGTACTTC. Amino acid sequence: CASSPSSAKNIQYF.

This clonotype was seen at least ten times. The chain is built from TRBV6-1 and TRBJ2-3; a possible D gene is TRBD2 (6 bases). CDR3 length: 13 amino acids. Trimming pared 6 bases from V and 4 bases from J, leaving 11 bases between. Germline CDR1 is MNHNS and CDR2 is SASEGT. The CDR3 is CASRWDSSDTQYF. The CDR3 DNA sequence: TGTGCCAGCAGGTGGGACTCCTCAGATACGCAGTATTTT.

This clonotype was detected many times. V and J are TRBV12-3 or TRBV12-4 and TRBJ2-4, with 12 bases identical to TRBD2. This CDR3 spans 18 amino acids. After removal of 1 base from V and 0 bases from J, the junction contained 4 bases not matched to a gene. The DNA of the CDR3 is TGTGCCAGCAGTTTAGGGCTAGCGGGAGGGCTAGCCAAAAACATTCAGTACTTC. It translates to CASSLGLAGGLAKNIQYF.

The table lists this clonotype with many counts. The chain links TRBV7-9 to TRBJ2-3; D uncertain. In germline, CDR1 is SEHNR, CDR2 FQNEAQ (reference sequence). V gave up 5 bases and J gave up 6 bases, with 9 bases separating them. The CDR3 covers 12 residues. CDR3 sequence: CASSPEPDTQYF. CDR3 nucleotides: TGTGCCAGCAGCCCCGAGCCCGATACGCAGTATTTT.

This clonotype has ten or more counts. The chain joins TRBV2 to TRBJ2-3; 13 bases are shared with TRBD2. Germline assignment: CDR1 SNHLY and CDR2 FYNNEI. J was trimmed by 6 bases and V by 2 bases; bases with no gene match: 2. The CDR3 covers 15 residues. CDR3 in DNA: TGTGCCAGCAGTGAATTGACTAGCGGGAGGGATACGCAGTATTTT. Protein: CASSELTSGRDTQYF.

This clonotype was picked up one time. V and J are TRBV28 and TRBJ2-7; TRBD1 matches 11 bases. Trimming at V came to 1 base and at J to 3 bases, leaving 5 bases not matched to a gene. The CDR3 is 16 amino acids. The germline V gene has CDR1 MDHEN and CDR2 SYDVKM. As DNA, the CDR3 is TGTGCCAGCAGTTTATTTGGGACAGGGGGTTTCTACGAGCAGTACTTC. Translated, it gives CASSLFGTGGFYEQYF.

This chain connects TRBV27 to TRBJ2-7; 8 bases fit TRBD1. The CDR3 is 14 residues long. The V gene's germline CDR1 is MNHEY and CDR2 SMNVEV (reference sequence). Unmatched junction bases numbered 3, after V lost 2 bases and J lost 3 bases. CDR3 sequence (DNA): TGTGCCAGCAGTTTAATTGACAGGGGCTACGAGCAGTACTTC. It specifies CASSLIDRGYEQYF.

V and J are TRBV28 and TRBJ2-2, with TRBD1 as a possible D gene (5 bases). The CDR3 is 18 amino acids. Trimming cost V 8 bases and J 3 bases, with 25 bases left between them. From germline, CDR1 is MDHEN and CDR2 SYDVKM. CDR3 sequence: CASGSLSRVDLDTGELFF. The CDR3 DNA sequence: TGTGCCAGCGGCTCCCTGAGCAGGGTCGACTTGGACACCGGGGAGCTGTTTTTT. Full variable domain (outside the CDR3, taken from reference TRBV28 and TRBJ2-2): DVKVTQSSRYLVKRTGEKVFLECVQDMDHENMFWYRQDPGLGLRLIYFSYDVKMKEKGDIPEGYSVSREKKERFSLILESASTNQTSMYLCASGSLSRVDLDTGELFFGEGSRLTVL.

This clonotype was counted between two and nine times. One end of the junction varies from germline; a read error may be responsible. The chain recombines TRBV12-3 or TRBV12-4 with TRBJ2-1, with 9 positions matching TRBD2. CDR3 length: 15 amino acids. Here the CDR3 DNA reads TGTGCCAGCAGTCTAGCGGGATCTTCGTGGAATGAGCAGTTCTTC. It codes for CASSLAGSSWNEQFF.

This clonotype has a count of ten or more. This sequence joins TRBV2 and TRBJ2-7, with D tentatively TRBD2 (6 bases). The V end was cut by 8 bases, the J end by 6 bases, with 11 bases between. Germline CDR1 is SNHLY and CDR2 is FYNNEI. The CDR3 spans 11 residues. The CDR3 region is CASSSGREQYF. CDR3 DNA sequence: TGTGCCAGCTCCAGCGGGCGCGAGCAGTACTTC.

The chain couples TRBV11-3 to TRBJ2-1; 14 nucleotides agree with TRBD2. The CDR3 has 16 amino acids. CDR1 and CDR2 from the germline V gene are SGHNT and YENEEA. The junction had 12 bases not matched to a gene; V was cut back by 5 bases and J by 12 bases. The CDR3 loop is CASSKYGTSGREGQFF. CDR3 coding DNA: TGTGCCAGCAGCAAATACGGGACTAGCGGGAGAGAGGGGCAGTTCTTC. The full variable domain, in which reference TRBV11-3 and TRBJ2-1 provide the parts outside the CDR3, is EAGVVQSPRYKIIEKKQPVAFWCNPISGHNTLYWYLQNLGQGPELLIRYENEEAVDDSQLPKDRFSAERLKGVDSTLKIQPAELGDSAVYLCASSKYGTSGREGQFFGPGTRLTVL.

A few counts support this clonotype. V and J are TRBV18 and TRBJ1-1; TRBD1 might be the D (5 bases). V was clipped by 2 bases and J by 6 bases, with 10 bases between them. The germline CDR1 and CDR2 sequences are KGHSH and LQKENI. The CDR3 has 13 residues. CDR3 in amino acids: CASSPSGPSEAFF. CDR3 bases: TGTGCCAGCTCACCATCAGGGCCATCTGAAGCTTTCTTT.

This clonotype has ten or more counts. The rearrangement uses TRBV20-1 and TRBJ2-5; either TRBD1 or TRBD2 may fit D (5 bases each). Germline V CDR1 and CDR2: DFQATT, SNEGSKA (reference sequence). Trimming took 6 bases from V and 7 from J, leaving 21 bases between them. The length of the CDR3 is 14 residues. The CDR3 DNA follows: TGCAGTGCCCCGACGTCCGGGACCTGGGGGACCCAGTACTTC. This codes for CSAPTSGTWGTQYF.

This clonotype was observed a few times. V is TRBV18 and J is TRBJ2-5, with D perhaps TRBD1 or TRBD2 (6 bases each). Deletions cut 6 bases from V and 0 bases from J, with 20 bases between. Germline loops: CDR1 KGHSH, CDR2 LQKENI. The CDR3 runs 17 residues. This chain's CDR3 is CASSPGLGGRDQETQYF. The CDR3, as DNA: TGTGCCAGCTCCCCGGGGCTCGGGGGCCGTGACCAAGAGACCCAGTACTTC.

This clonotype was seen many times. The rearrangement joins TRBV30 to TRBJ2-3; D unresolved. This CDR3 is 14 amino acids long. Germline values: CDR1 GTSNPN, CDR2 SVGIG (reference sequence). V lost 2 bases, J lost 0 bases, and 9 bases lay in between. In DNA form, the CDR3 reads TGTGCCTGGAGTTCTGGGGTCAGCACAGATACGCAGTATTTT. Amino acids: CAWSSGVSTDTQYF.